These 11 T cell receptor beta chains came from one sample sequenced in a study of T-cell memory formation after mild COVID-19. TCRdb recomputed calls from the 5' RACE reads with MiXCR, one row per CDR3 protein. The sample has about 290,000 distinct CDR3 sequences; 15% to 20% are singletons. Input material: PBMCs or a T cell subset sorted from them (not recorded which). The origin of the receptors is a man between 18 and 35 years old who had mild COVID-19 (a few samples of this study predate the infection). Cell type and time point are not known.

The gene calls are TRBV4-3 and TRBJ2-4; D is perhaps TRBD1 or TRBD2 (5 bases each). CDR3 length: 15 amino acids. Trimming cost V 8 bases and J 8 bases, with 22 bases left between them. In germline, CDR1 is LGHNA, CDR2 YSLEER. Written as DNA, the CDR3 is TGCGCCAGCTCCCCCCGGGCCCTTCAGGGAGACATTCAGTACTTC. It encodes CASSPRALQGDIQYF.

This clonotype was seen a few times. The CDR3 region is CASSQEFPGSYGYTF. The CDR3 DNA is TGCGCCAGCAGCCAAGAGTTCCCAGGCTCCTATGGCTACACCTTC. The chain links TRBV4-1 to TRBJ1-2; no firm D call. Germline assignment: CDR1 MGHRA and CDR2 YSYEKL. CDR3 length: 15 residues. Trimming stripped 0 bases from V and 4 bases from J, with 12 bases between.

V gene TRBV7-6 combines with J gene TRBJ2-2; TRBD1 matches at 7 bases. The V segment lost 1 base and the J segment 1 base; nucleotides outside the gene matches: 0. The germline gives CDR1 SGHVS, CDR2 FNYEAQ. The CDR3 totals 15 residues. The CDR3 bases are TGTGCCAGCAGCTTAGGGACAGGGAACACCGGGGAGCTGTTTTTT. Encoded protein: CASSLGTGNTGELFF.

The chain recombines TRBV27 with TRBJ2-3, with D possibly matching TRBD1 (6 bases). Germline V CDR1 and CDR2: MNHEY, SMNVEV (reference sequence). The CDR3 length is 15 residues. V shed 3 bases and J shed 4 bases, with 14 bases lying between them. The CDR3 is CASSFNSGGADTQYF. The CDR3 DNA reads TGTGCCAGCAGTTTTAATAGTGGGGGCGCAGATACGCAGTATTTT.

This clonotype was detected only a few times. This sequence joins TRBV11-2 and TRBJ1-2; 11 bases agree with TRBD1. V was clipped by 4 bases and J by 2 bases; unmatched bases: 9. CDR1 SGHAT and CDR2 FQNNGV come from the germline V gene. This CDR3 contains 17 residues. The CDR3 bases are TGTGCCAGCAGCTGGGGGTTCCGGACAGGGGGCAACTATGGCTACACCTTC. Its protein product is CASSWGFRTGGNYGYTF.

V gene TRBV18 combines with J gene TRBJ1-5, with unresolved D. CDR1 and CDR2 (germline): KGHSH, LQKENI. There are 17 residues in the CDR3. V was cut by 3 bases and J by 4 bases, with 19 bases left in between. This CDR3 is CASSPPPQDTPNQPQHF. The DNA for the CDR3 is TGTGCCAGCTCACCCCCCCCACAAGACACCCCAAATCAGCCCCAGCATTTT.

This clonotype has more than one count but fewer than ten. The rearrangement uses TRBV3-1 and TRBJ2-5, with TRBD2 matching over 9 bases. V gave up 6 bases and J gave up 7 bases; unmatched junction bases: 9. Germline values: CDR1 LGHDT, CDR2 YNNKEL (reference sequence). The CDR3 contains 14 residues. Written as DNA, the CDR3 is TGTGCCAGCAGTCCTCGCGGCGGGGGGGCGACCCAGTACTTC. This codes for CASSPRGGGATQYF.

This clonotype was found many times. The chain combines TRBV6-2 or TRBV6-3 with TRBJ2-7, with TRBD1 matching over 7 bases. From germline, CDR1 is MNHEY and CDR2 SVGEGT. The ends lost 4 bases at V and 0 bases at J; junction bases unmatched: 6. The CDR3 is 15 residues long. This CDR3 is CASSSDRPSSYEQYF. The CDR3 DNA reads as TGTGCCAGCAGTTCGGACAGGCCGAGCTCCTACGAGCAGTACTTC.

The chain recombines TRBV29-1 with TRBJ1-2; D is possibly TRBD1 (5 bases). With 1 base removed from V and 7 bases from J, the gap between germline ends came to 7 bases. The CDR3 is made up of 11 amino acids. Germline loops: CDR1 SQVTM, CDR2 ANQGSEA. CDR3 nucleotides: TGCAGCGTTGAAGCTGGGGGTGGCTACACCTTC. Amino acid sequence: CSVEAGGGYTF. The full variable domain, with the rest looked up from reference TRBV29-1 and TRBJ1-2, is SAVISQKPSRDICQRGTSLTIQCQVDSQVTMMFWYRQQPGQSLTLIATANQGSEATYESGFVIDKFPISRPNLTFSTLTVSNMSPEDSSIYLCSVEAGGGYTFGSGTRLTVV.

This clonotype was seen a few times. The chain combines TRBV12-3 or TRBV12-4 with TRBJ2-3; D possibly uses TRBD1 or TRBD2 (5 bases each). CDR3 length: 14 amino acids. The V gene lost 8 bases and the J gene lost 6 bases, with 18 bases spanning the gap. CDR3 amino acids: CASFRGPSLDTQYF. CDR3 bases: TGTGCCAGCTTCCGGGGCCCCAGCCTTGATACGCAGTATTTT.

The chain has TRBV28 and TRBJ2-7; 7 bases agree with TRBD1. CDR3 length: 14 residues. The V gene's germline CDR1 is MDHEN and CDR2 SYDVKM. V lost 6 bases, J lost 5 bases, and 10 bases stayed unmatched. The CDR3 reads CASSNRQGSDEQYV. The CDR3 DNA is TGTGCCAGCAGCAACCGACAGGGCAGCGACGAGCAGTACGTC.